Listed below are T cell receptor beta chains from one sample, sequenced in a study of graft-versus-host responses after intestinal transplantation. These receptors' targets are unknown. Sequencing used immunoSEQ multiplex PCR; TCRdb keeps in-frame clones, though not all of them. The data show around 90,000 clones, with approximately 92% seen just once and over 0.45% held by the top ten. Specimen: unstimulated CD8+ T cells sorted from spleen or lymph node cells, collected before intestinal transplant. Receptors originate from a human donor who received an intestinal transplant. Both conserved end residues are part of each CDR3. The order of the fields is clone size, D gene, J gene, V gene, CDR3 DNA, CDR3 protein. D genes are given only for firm matches. Only some rows state a clone size, as once, few, many or a class for expanded clones.

clone_size: NA
d_call: TRBD1
j_call: TRBJ2-5
v_call: TRBV13
cdr3_nt: TGTGCCAGCAGCTCCGGGACAGACCTTCAAGAGACCCAGTACTTC
cdr3_aa: CASSSGTDLQETQYF

clone_size: NA
d_call: TRBD1
j_call: TRBJ1-1
v_call: TRBV9
cdr3_nt: TGTGCCAGCAGCGCCCCACCAGGACAGGTGGACACTGAAGCTTTCTTT
cdr3_aa: CASSAPPGQVDTEAFF

clone_size: once
d_call: TRBD1
j_call: TRBJ1-2
v_call: TRBV27
cdr3_nt: TGTGCCAGCGGGGAAACAGGGGACTATGGCTACACCTTC
cdr3_aa: CASGETGDYGYTF

clone_size: once
d_call: NA
j_call: TRBJ2-1
v_call: TRBV6-5
cdr3_nt: TGTGCCAGCAGTAGTCGAGGGGAGGTTGAGCAGTTCTTC
cdr3_aa: CASSSRGEVEQFF

clone_size: NA
d_call: TRBD1
j_call: TRBJ2-7
v_call: TRBV27
cdr3_nt: TGTGCCAGCAGTTTATTGATAGGGACAGGTTCCTACGAGCAGTACTTC
cdr3_aa: CASSLLIGTGSYEQYF

clone_size: few
d_call: NA
j_call: TRBJ2-7
v_call: TRBV10-3
cdr3_nt: TGTGCCATCAGTGAAGGACAAGGGAAGACCTACGAGCAGTACTTC
cdr3_aa: CAISEGQGKTYEQYF

clone_size: few
d_call: NA
j_call: TRBJ1-1
v_call: TRBV10-3
cdr3_nt: TGTGCCATCAGTGAGCCTATGACTGAAGCTTTCTTT
cdr3_aa: CAISEPMTEAFF

clone_size: NA
d_call: TRBD2
j_call: TRBJ2-1
v_call: TRBV5-1
cdr3_nt: TGCGCCAGCGAGTCGAGCGGGGGGCCCTACAATGAGCAGTTCTTC
cdr3_aa: CASESSGGPYNEQFF

clone_size: NA
d_call: NA
j_call: TRBJ2-3
v_call: TRBV13
cdr3_nt: TGTGCCAGCAGCATCGACGGGGAGGCTAGAGGTGATACGCAGTATTTT
cdr3_aa: CASSIDGEARGDTQYF

clone_size: NA
d_call: NA
j_call: TRBJ2-7
v_call: TRBV6-6
cdr3_nt: TGTGCCAGCAGTTACGACCCGTTGTCAGGGGAGCCCGAGCAGTACTTC
cdr3_aa: CASSYDPLSGEPEQYF

clone_size: NA
d_call: NA
j_call: TRBJ2-2
v_call: TRBV2
cdr3_nt: TGTGCCAGCAGTGACAGGGTCAACACCGGGGAGCTGTTTTTT
cdr3_aa: CASSDRVNTGELFF

clone_size: NA
d_call: TRBD2
j_call: TRBJ2-3
v_call: TRBV5-4
cdr3_nt: TGTGCCAGCAGCCCAGGACTAGCGGGGGATACGCAGTATTTT
cdr3_aa: CASSPGLAGDTQYF

clone_size: NA
d_call: NA
j_call: TRBJ2-1
v_call: TRBV6-1
cdr3_nt: TGTGCCAGCAGTGAAGCGGGGGGACAGGAGCAGTTCTTC
cdr3_aa: CASSEAGGQEQFF

clone_size: NA
d_call: TRBD2
j_call: TRBJ2-1
v_call: TRBV4-1
cdr3_nt: TGCGCCAGCAGCCAGAGCCGGGACTACTCCTACAATGAGCAGTTCTTC
cdr3_aa: CASSQSRDYSYNEQFF

clone_size: NA
d_call: TRBD1
j_call: TRBJ1-5
v_call: TRBV2
cdr3_nt: TGTGCCAGCAGGGGGGGGGACAGGGCAAGCGATCAGCCCCAGCATTTT
cdr3_aa: CASRGGDRASDQPQHF

clone_size: few
d_call: NA
j_call: TRBJ1-5
v_call: TRBV2
cdr3_nt: TGTGCCAGCAGTGAAGTCCTGGGACTGGATCAGCCCCAGCATTTT
cdr3_aa: CASSEVLGLDQPQHF

clone_size: NA
d_call: NA
j_call: TRBJ1-2
v_call: TRBV6-1
cdr3_nt: TGTGCCAGCAGTGAGGGACACAATTGGAACTATGGCTACACCTTC
cdr3_aa: CASSEGHNWNYGYTF

clone_size: NA
d_call: TRBD2
j_call: TRBJ2-1
v_call: TRBV19
cdr3_nt: TGTGCCAGTAGCCCTACTAGCGGGGAACACAATGAGCAGTTCTTC
cdr3_aa: CASSPTSGEHNEQFF

clone_size: NA
d_call: TRBD1
j_call: TRBJ2-1
v_call: TRBV7-6
cdr3_nt: TGTGCCAGCAGCTTATCCTCCGGGACAGACAATGAGCAGTTCTTC
cdr3_aa: CASSLSSGTDNEQFF

clone_size: NA
d_call: NA
j_call: TRBJ1-2
v_call: TRBV27
cdr3_nt: TGTGCCAGCAGTTTACGGTACAGTAGTGGCTACACCTTC
cdr3_aa: CASSLRYSSGYTF

clone_size: NA
d_call: NA
j_call: TRBJ1-4
v_call: TRBV7-9
cdr3_nt: TGTGCCAGCAGCTCAATTCTTACGGGACTGTTTTTT
cdr3_aa: CASSSILTGLFF

clone_size: NA
d_call: TRBD1
j_call: TRBJ2-3
v_call: TRBV27
cdr3_nt: TGTGCCAGCAGTTTAGTCAGCGGGACAGGGCACACAGATACGCAGTATTTT
cdr3_aa: CASSLVSGTGHTDTQYF

clone_size: NA
d_call: NA
j_call: TRBJ2-7
v_call: TRBV4-1
cdr3_nt: TGCGCCAGCAGCCAACAAACAGGAGCTGAGCAGTACTTC
cdr3_aa: CASSQQTGAEQYF

clone_size: NA
d_call: NA
j_call: TRBJ1-2
v_call: TRBV27
cdr3_nt: TGTGCCAGCAGATCACGGGGGGCCGACCCTTTCTATGGCTACACCTTC
cdr3_aa: CASRSRGADPFYGYTF

clone_size: NA
d_call: TRBD1
j_call: TRBJ2-7
v_call: TRBV6-4
cdr3_nt: TGTGCCGCTCTACCGGGGACAGCCCCCTACGAGCAGTACTTC
cdr3_aa: CAALPGTAPYEQYF

clone_size: NA
d_call: TRBD1
j_call: TRBJ2-7
v_call: TRBV5-1
cdr3_nt: TGCGCCAGCAGCTCCGGGACAGGGCCCTCGTACGAGCAGTACTTC
cdr3_aa: CASSSGTGPSYEQYF

clone_size: NA
d_call: NA
j_call: TRBJ2-5
v_call: TRBV28
cdr3_nt: TGTGCCAGCAGTTTGGATGGGCAGGAGACCCAGTACTTC
cdr3_aa: CASSLDGQETQYF

clone_size: NA
d_call: NA
j_call: TRBJ2-7
v_call: TRBV7-6
cdr3_nt: TGTGCCAGCAGCTCACTCGCGGGTCACGAGCAGTACTTC
cdr3_aa: CASSSLAGHEQYF

clone_size: NA
d_call: NA
j_call: TRBJ2-1
v_call: TRBV30
cdr3_nt: TGTGCCTGGACCCTCGCCAGCGGATACAATGAGCAGTTCTTC
cdr3_aa: CAWTLASGYNEQFF

clone_size: once
d_call: TRBD2
j_call: TRBJ2-1
v_call: TRBV28
cdr3_nt: TGTGCCAGCAGTTTATTGTTAGAGCGGGAGCTCAATGAGCAGTTCTTC
cdr3_aa: CASSLLLERELNEQFF

clone_size: few
d_call: TRBD1
j_call: TRBJ1-1
v_call: TRBV5-6
cdr3_nt: TGTGCCAGCAGCTTGCATCGACAGGGGTCTCATGGTGAAGCTTTCTTT
cdr3_aa: CASSLHRQGSHGEAFF

clone_size: NA
d_call: NA
j_call: TRBJ2-7
v_call: TRBV6-5
cdr3_nt: TGTGCCAGCAGTTACTCCCAGAACTCCTACGAGCAGTACTTC
cdr3_aa: CASSYSQNSYEQYF

clone_size: NA
d_call: NA
j_call: TRBJ1-2
v_call: TRBV19
cdr3_nt: TGTGCCAGTAGTATAGACTACTATGGCTACACCTTC
cdr3_aa: CASSIDYYGYTF

clone_size: NA
d_call: TRBD2
j_call: TRBJ2-3
v_call: TRBV4-2
cdr3_nt: TGTGCCAGCAGCCCTGGATGGAGCGGGACTGCAGATACGCAGTATTTT
cdr3_aa: CASSPGWSGTADTQYF

clone_size: NA
d_call: NA
j_call: TRBJ1-1
v_call: TRBV10-2
cdr3_nt: TGCGCCAGCAGTGGGACAGATTGGGAAGCTTTCTTT
cdr3_aa: CASSGTDWEAFF

clone_size: NA
d_call: TRBD1
j_call: TRBJ1-2
v_call: TRBV11-2
cdr3_nt: TGTGCCAGCAGCTTACTGACAGGGGTGCCCTCAGGCTACACCTTC
cdr3_aa: CASSLLTGVPSGYTF

clone_size: NA
d_call: NA
j_call: TRBJ1-5
v_call: TRBV19
cdr3_nt: TGTGCAGTAGGCAATCAGCCCCAGCATTTT
cdr3_aa: CAVGNQPQHF

clone_size: NA
d_call: NA
j_call: TRBJ1-1
v_call: TRBV13
cdr3_nt: TGTGCCAGCAGCCGGGGGACCTCCAAGGACGCTTTCTTT
cdr3_aa: CASSRGTSKDAFF

clone_size: NA
d_call: NA
j_call: TRBJ1-6
v_call: TRBV5-6
cdr3_nt: TGTGCCAGCAGCTTACACGACTATAATTCACCCCTCCACTTT
cdr3_aa: CASSLHDYNSPLHF

clone_size: once
d_call: TRBD1
j_call: TRBJ2-7
v_call: TRBV11-2
cdr3_nt: TGTGCCAGCAACCCATACAGGGGCCCCTCCTACGAGCAGTACTTC
cdr3_aa: CASNPYRGPSYEQYF

clone_size: NA
d_call: TRBD2
j_call: TRBJ2-1
v_call: TRBV4-1
cdr3_nt: TGCGCCAGCAGCCAAGATCCCCCGGGGCTAGCGGGAGCATCTGAGCAGTTCTTC
cdr3_aa: CASSQDPPGLAGASEQFF

clone_size: NA
d_call: TRBD1
j_call: TRBJ1-2
v_call: TRBV27
cdr3_nt: TGTGCCAGCAGCCTACAGGGGAGCTATGGCTACACCTTC
cdr3_aa: CASSLQGSYGYTF